This entry features one TCR beta chain sequence. These data belong to a study of blood T cell repertoires in COVID-19. Trimming stripped 4 bases from V and 4 bases from J, with 10 bases between. This CDR3 contains 13 residues. In germline, CDR1 is LGHDT, CDR2 YNNKEL (reference sequence). This table comes from immunoSEQ multiplex PCR, and its TCRdb copy is limited to in-frame clones, with some not included. This table holds about 670,000 clones, 75% to 90% found once. The receptor was derived from a woman in her late teens or twenties with acute or convalescent COVID-19. The rearrangement joins TRBV3-1 (or the pseudogene TRBV3-2) to TRBJ1-2; D is uncertain. The sequencing sample was made of peripheral blood. Here the CDR3 reads CASSPQRVYGYTF. The CDR3 bases are TGTGCCAGCAGCCCCCAAAGAGTCTATGGCTACACCTTC.